At least ten counts were recorded for the clone carrying this T cell receptor (beta chain). Its antigen is undetermined. This sample is part of a study of neurological immune-mediated disorders. TCRdb reanalysed the 5' RACE reads using MiXCR and keeps one entry per CDR3 protein. The data contain tens of thousands of distinct CDR3 sequences, about 7% of them singletons. Study results and limitations: The absence of any CDR3 amino acid sequence shared by expanded clones across subjects suggests that repertoires were private in all groups.

The CDR3 contains 16 residues. Germline values: CDR1 SGHAT, CDR2 FQNNGV. Trimming at V came to 5 bases and at J to 3 bases, leaving 11 bases not matched to a gene. The sample comprised PBMCs. The receptor's source is a woman in her 40s in good health. The V gene is TRBV11-2, the J gene TRBJ2-3; 7 bases align to TRBD1. The CDR3 sequence: CASSLQTGSTTDTQYF. CDR3 sequence (DNA): TGTGCCAGCAGCCTCCAGACAGGGAGCACAACAGATACGCAGTATTTT.